This T cell receptor (beta chain) was obtained from a study of CD8+ T cells in alopecia areata. Whole-study context: Tofacitinib was given for 6 to 18 months, then stopped for 6 months. Regarding the study as a whole: Clonality in lesional scalp, especially alopecia totalis/universalis, exceeded that of normal scalp.

RNA was extracted and reverse transcribed into cDNA as the sequencing template. Data came from immunoSEQ multiplex PCR; TCRdb stores just in-frame clones and leaves some out. This repertoire shows under 250,000 clones, around 62% found once; its top ten account for approximately 0.45%. CDR1 is SGDLS, CDR2 YYNGEE, per germline. The V end lost 1 base, the J end lost 6 bases, and 7 bases lay between the germline ends. The length of the CDR3 is 13 residues. Concerning this clone itself: The antigen is undetermined.

The chain carries TRBV9 and TRBJ2-2, with D possibly being TRBD1 (5 bases). The receptor comes from a human donor with alopecia areata. The source material was CD4+ T cells sorted from blood, sampled at week 0. The CDR3 loop is CASSVKGSGELFF. CDR3 coding DNA: TGTGCCAGCAGCGTAAAGGGGTCCGGGGAGCTGTTTTTT.